Below, 23 T cell receptor beta chains from the same sample are listed, as sequenced in a study of beta chain features in type 1 diabetes. Reverse transcription of all isolated RNA meant that expressed TCRB transcripts were sequenced. Repertoires were generated with immunoSEQ multiplex PCR, while TCRdb's copy carries only in-frame clones and drops some. The table shows under 300,000 clones, with about 8.5% occurring only once. The sequenced material came from central memory CD4+ T cells from blood. The receptors stem from a woman between 18 and 29 years old in good health.

The chain joins TRBV6-1 to TRBJ2-7; no firm D call. Between the trimmed V and J ends, which lost 7 bases and 3 bases, there was a span of 13 bases. CDR1 MNHNS and CDR2 SASEGT come from the germline V gene. The CDR3 totals 13 residues. CDR3 residues: CASIISGGYEQYF. The CDR3 nucleotides read TGTGCCAGCATTATTTCTGGCGGCTACGAGCAGTACTTC.

This clone was counted ten times or more. The chain couples TRBV14 to TRBJ2-3; D gene uncertain. Germline V gene sequence: CDR1 SGHDN, CDR2 FVKESK. This CDR3 spans 13 amino acids. The V and J ends lost 2 bases and 4 bases respectively, with 7 bases between them. CDR3 in amino acids: CASSQSVADTQYF. CDR3 nucleotide sequence: TGTGCCAGCAGCCAAAGCGTGGCAGATACGCAGTATTTT.

This clone has more than one count but fewer than ten. The rearrangement joins TRBV6-5 to TRBJ2-3, with 7 bases fitting TRBD2. Germline V gives CDR1 MNHEY, CDR2 SVGAGI. The CDR3 runs 14 residues. Trimming took 6 bases from V and 5 from J; bases not matched to a gene: 8. The CDR3 sequence: CASRTGGVVDTQYF. The CDR3 region has the DNA TGTGCCAGCAGGACGGGGGGAGTCGTAGATACGCAGTATTTT.

Of note for this clone: This specimen includes other DNA sequences encoding the same CDR3. The DNA for the CDR3 is TGCAGTGCCCAGGGCTATGGCTACACCTTC. It specifies CSAQGYGYTF. The gene calls are TRBV20-1 and TRBJ1-2; tentative D call: TRBD1 (5 bases). V dropped 6 bases and J dropped 4 bases, with 6 bases sitting between them. The CDR3 totals 10 residues. Germline V gives CDR1 DFQATT, CDR2 SNEGSKA (reference sequence).

This clone has only a few counts. The CDR3 here is CASSLLTAFF. The DNA for the CDR3 is TGTGCCAGCAGCTTATTGACCGCTTTCTTT. The chain carries TRBV7-3 and TRBJ1-1; D ambiguous. Trimming pared 2 bases from V and 11 bases from J, leaving 6 bases between. The CDR3 runs to 10 residues. In germline, CDR1 is SGHTA, CDR2 FQGTGA.

This clone was detected a few times. The chain combines TRBV7-9 with TRBJ1-2; D gene uncertain. The CDR3 length is 14 residues. Germline V lookup: CDR1 SEHNR, CDR2 FQNEAQ (reference sequence). V was trimmed by 5 bases and J by 4 bases, leaving 14 bases between them. CDR3 sequence (DNA): TGTGCCAGCAGCCTCTCGGGCCTGACCTATGGCTACACCTTC. Residues: CASSLSGLTYGYTF.

This clone was found many times. The chain employs TRBV21-1 and TRBJ1-5; the table names TRBD1, a call not compared with the DNA. TRBV21-1 represents a pseudogene. The CDR3 sequence is 15 residues long. CDR3 sequence reads: CARPTGLNSNQPQHF. CDR3 DNA sequence: TGTGCCAGACCTACAGGTTTGAACAGCAATCAGCCCCAGCATTTT.

There are a few counts of this clone. J is TRBJ1-2 and V is TRBV6-5; 12 bases agree with TRBD1. This CDR3 region has 14 residues. CDR1 is MNHEY and CDR2 is SVGAGI in the germline V gene. V lost 6 bases to trimming and J lost 4 bases; unmatched junction nucleotides: 3. The CDR3 is CASRMGQGAYGYTF. Written as DNA, the CDR3 is TGTGCCAGCAGGATGGGACAGGGGGCCTATGGCTACACCTTC.

There are a few counts of this clone. The chain carries TRBV15 and TRBJ2-3, with 11 positions matching TRBD2. The V gene end was trimmed by 1 base and the J gene end by 4 bases; junction bases not matched to a gene: 4. The CDR3 runs to 16 residues. The germline gives CDR1 LNHNV, CDR2 YYDKDF (reference sequence). This CDR3 is CATSRGTSGSSDTQYF. The CDR3 DNA sequence: TGTGCCACCAGCAGAGGTACTAGCGGGAGTTCAGATACGCAGTATTTT.

The V and J genes are TRBV30 and TRBJ2-1; D uncertain. Germline loops: CDR1 GTSNPN, CDR2 SVGIG (reference sequence). CDR3 length: 12 amino acids. The V and J ends lost 4 bases and 8 bases respectively, with 12 bases between them. The CDR3 protein is CAWTDTPDEQFF. The DNA for the CDR3 is TGTGCCTGGACCGATACACCCGATGAGCAGTTCTTC. Using reference TRBV30 and TRBJ2-1 for the parts outside the CDR3, the full variable domain is SQTIHQWPATLVQPVGSPLSLECTVEGTSNPNLYWYRQAAGRGLQLLFYSVGIGQISSEVPQNLSASRPQDRQFILSSKKLLLSDSGFYLCAWTDTPDEQFFGPGTRLTVL.

The J gene is TRBJ2-3, the V gene TRBV7-2, with TRBD1 as a possible D gene (5 bases). The germline V and J ends were trimmed by 6 bases and 2 bases, with 12 bases remaining between them. This CDR3 spans 14 amino acids. Germline loops: CDR1 SGHTA, CDR2 FQGNSA. For the CDR3, the DNA is TGTGCCAGCAGAGTCAGGGATGACACAGATACGCAGTATTTT. It specifies CASRVRDDTDTQYF.

This clone has a count of ten or more. V usage is TRBV2 and J usage is TRBJ2-3, with TRBD2 matching 10 bases. The germline V gene has CDR1 SNHLY and CDR2 FYNNEI. The CDR3 has 16 residues. V dropped 5 bases and J dropped 5; count of bases not matched to a gene: 10. CDR3 region: CASSPPSGGPGDTQYF. As DNA, the CDR3 is TGTGCCAGCAGTCCCCCTAGCGGGGGACCGGGAGATACGCAGTATTTT.

There are a few counts of this clone. The chain recombines TRBV7-2 with TRBJ1-2; 8 bases fit TRBD1. Per germline, CDR1 SGHTA and CDR2 FQGNSA. The junction had 13 bases not matched to a gene; V was cut back by 4 bases and J by 9 bases. This CDR3 spans 15 amino acids. The CDR3 protein is CASSSSGGAVASYTF. CDR3 DNA: TGTGCCAGCAGCTCCTCAGGGGGCGCGGTAGCAAGCTACACCTTC. Full variable domain (missing parts from reference TRBV7-2 and TRBJ1-2): GAGVSQSPSNKVTEKGKDVELRCDPISGHTALYWYRQSLGQGLEFLIYFQGNSAPDKSGLPSDRFSAERTGGSVSTLTIQRTQQEDSAVYLCASSSSGGAVASYTFGSGTRLTVV.

The chain links TRBV5-6 to TRBJ1-2, with D possibly being TRBD1 (5 bases). Between the trimmed V and J ends, which lost 4 bases and 2 bases, there was a span of 15 bases. Per the germline V gene, CDR1 is SGHDT and CDR2 is YYEEEE. The CDR3 length is 15 residues. The CDR3 spells CASSQGGRANYGYTF. As DNA, the CDR3 is TGTGCCAGCAGCCAAGGAGGCAGGGCGAACTATGGCTACACCTTC.

The chain combines TRBV14 with TRBJ1-2, with 7 bases fitting TRBD1. The germline V gene encodes CDR1 SGHDN and CDR2 FVKESK. V dropped 2 bases and J dropped 4; count of bases not matched to a gene: 7. This CDR3 comprises 15 residues. The DNA for the CDR3 is TGTGCCAGCAGCCAAAGATGGGACAGCTCCTATGGCTACACCTTC. This translates into CASSQRWDSSYGYTF. Supplemented by reference TRBV14 and TRBJ1-2, the full variable domain reads EAGVTQFPSHSVIEKGQTVTLRCDPISGHDNLYWYRRVMGKEIKFLLHFVKESKQDESGMPNNRFLAERTGGTYSTLKVQPAELEDSGVYFCASSQRWDSSYGYTFGSGTRLTVV.

This clone came up a few times. The rearrangement joins TRBV6-5 to TRBJ1-2; no reliable D call. CDR1 and CDR2 (germline): MNHEY, SVGAGI. This CDR3 has 14 residues. The V end was cut by 2 bases, the J end by 5 bases, with 12 bases between. The chain's CDR3 is CASSYPGNPYGYTF. DNA for the CDR3: TGTGCCAGCAGTTACCCGGGAAACCCGTATGGCTACACCTTC.

The table lists this clone with a few counts. The chain combines TRBV7-3 with TRBJ2-5; D not resolved. There are 14 residues in the CDR3. Germline V gene lookup returns CDR1 SGHTA and CDR2 FQGTGA. V lost 4 bases and J 5 bases, leaving 14 bases between the germline ends. As DNA, the CDR3 is TGTGCCAGCAGCTCCATGATGGGTGGGGAGACCCAGTACTTC. The encoded protein is CASSSMMGGETQYF.

This clone was found once. The genes are TRBV6-5 and TRBJ1-3; D unclear. The CDR3 length is 12 residues. The germline V gene encodes CDR1 MNHEY and CDR2 SVGAGI. Trimming took off 6 bases at V and 9 bases at J, with 12 bases between the two ends. CDR3 bases: TGTGCCAGCAGACCAAATTTAGGCACCATATATTTT. Translated, it gives CASRPNLGTIYF.

This chain connects TRBV6-6 to TRBJ2-7; unclear D gene. Germline CDR1 is MNHNY and CDR2 is SVGAGI (reference sequence). Between the trimmed V and J ends, which lost 8 bases and 0 bases, there was a span of 11 bases. The CDR3 is 13 amino acids. The CDR3 loop reads CASRPTGSYEQYF. CDR3 bases: TGTGCCAGCCGTCCTACCGGCTCCTACGAGCAGTACTTC.

V is TRBV28 and J is TRBJ1-1; D uncertain. This CDR3 spans 13 amino acids. Germline lookup yields CDR1 MDHEN and CDR2 SYDVKM. Trimming left V 10 bases short and J 0 bases short, with 12 bases between. CDR3 bases: TGTGCCACCCTAGGTAGTTTGAACACTGAAGCTTTCTTT. Encoded protein: CATLGSLNTEAFF.

This clone was counted between two and nine times. The rearrangement uses TRBV9 and TRBJ2-3; 7 nucleotides align to TRBD2. The CDR3 is 13 amino acids. Germline V lookup: CDR1 SGDLS, CDR2 YYNGEE. The junction had 10 bases not matched to a gene; V was cut back by 4 bases and J by 11 bases. In DNA form, the CDR3 reads TGTGCCAGCAGCCCACCCGCCGGGGGGAAGCAGTATTTT. Its protein is CASSPPAGGKQYF.

The chain joins TRBV28 to TRBJ1-1; possible D gene TRBD1, 6 bases. The germline gives CDR1 MDHEN, CDR2 SYDVKM. Trimming pared 4 bases from V and 11 bases from J, leaving 20 bases between. CDR3 length: 14 residues. CDR3 bases: TGTGCCAGCAGTTCGACCCTCCGGACAGAGGCTGCTTTCTTT. Its translation is CASSSTLRTEAAFF. The full variable domain, rest sourced from reference TRBV28 and TRBJ1-1, is DVKVTQSSRYLVKRTGEKVFLECVQDMDHENMFWYRQDPGLGLRLIYFSYDVKMKEKGDIPEGYSVSREKKERFSLILESASTNQTSMYLCASSSTLRTEAAFFGQGTRLTVV.

This clone was detected only a few times. This sequence joins TRBV9 and TRBJ2-7, with 7 bases fitting TRBD2. CDR1 and CDR2 (germline): SGDLS, YYNGEE. The CDR3 has 16 amino acids. With 3 bases clipped from V and 2 bases from J, the junction kept 11 bases outside the gene matches. CDR3 protein: CASSAYPGTNTYEQYF. The CDR3, as DNA: TGTGCCAGCAGCGCGTACCCCGGGACTAACACCTACGAGCAGTACTTC.